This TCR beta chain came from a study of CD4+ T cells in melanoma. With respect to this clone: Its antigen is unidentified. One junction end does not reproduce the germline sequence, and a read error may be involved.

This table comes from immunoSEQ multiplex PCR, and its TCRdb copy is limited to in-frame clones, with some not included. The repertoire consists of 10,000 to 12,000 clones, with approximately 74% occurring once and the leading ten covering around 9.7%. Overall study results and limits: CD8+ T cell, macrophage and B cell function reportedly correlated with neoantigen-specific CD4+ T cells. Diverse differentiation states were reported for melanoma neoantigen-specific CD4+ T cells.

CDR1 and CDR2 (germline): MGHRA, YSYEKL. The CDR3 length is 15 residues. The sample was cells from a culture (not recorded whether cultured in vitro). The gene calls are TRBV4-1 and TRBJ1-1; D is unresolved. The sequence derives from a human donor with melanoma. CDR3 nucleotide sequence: TGCGCCAGCAGCCCCCTCCCGACCCCCAACACTGAAGCTTCCTTT. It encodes CASSPLPTPNTEASF.